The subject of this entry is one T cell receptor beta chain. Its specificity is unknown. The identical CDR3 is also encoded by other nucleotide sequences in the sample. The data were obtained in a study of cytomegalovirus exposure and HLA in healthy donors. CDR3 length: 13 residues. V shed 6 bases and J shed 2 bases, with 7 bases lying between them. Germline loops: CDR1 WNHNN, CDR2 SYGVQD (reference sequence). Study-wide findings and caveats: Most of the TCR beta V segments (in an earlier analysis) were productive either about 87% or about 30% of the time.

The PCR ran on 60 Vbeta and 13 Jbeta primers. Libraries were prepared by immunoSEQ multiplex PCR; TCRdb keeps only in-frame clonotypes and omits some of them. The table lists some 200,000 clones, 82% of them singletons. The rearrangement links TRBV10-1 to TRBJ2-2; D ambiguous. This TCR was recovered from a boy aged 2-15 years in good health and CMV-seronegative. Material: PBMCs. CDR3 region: CASSETNTGELFF. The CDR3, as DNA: TGCGCCAGCAGCGAGACTAACACCGGGGAGCTGTTTTTT.